Shown below are 6 T cell receptor beta chains from a single sample sequenced in a study of control samples from healthy donors and cancer patients. Libraries were prepared by immunoSEQ multiplex PCR; TCRdb keeps only in-frame clonotypes and omits some of them. The table lists 130,000 or so clones, 92% of them singletons. The source material was blood. These receptors were obtained from a woman aged 45-65 years in good health.

This chain uses TRBV6-2 or TRBV6-3 with TRBJ2-3, with 14 bases fitting TRBD2. V lost 5 bases, J lost 5 bases, and 6 bases stayed unmatched. There are 16 residues in the CDR3. From germline, CDR1 is MNHEY and CDR2 SVGEGT. CDR3 loop: CASSRRGLAGGDTQYF. CDR3 nucleotides: TGTGCCAGCAGTCGGAGAGGACTAGCGGGAGGAGATACGCAGTATTTT.

The chain employs TRBV19 and TRBJ2-1, with 7 bases that match TRBD1. There are 14 residues in the CDR3. Germline V CDR1 and CDR2: LNHDA, SQIVND (reference sequence). V was pared by 4 bases and J by 4 bases, with 4 bases of the junction left unmatched. CDR3: CASSNRGLYNEQFF. DNA for the CDR3: TGTGCCAGTAGTAACAGGGGCTTATACAATGAGCAGTTCTTC. Together with reference TRBV19 and TRBJ2-1, the CDR3 gives the full variable domain: DGGITQSPKYLFRKEGQNVTLSCEQNLNHDAMYWYRQDPGQGLRLIYYSQIVNDFQKGDIAEGYSVSREKKESFPLTVTSAQKNPTAFYLCASSNRGLYNEQFFGPGTRLTVL.

J is TRBJ2-5 and V is TRBV6-1, with 7 bases that match TRBD1. This CDR3 is 16 amino acids long. V dropped 3 bases and J dropped 1; count of bases not matched to a gene: 8. From germline, CDR1 is MNHNS and CDR2 SASEGT. The DNA for the CDR3 is TGTGCCAGCAGTGAGTGGACAGGAGGTTTCCAAGAGACCCAGTACTTC. Amino acids: CASSEWTGGFQETQYF.

This clone was detected only once. The chain recombines TRBV7-9 with TRBJ2-7, with 10 bases aligning to TRBD1. The CDR3 extends over 17 amino acids. Germline-derived CDR1 and CDR2 are SEHNR and FQNEAQ (reference sequence). After removal of 6 bases from V and 3 bases from J, the junction contained 14 bases not matched to a gene. CDR3 nucleotides: TGTGCCAGCAGTCACAACGCCGGGACAGGGGATTTCTACGAGCAGTACTTC. It specifies CASSHNAGTGDFYEQYF.

The CDR3 coding sequence is TGCGCCAGCAGCCCCTCGGGCCTGAACACTGAAGCTTTCTTT. It codes for CASSPSGLNTEAFF. V gene TRBV5-1 combines with J gene TRBJ1-1; D is undetermined. This CDR3 has 14 amino acids. V lost 4 bases, J lost 0 bases, and 10 bases lay in between. Germline-derived CDR1 and CDR2 are SGHRS and YFSETQ.

In DNA, the CDR3 is TGTGCCAGCAGTTACAGCGTCCTCACGATGAATGAAAAACTGTTTTTT. Its protein is CASSYSVLTMNEKLFF. The V and J genes are TRBV6-2 or TRBV6-3 and TRBJ1-4; D is ambiguous. This CDR3 has 16 amino acids. Trimming took 2 bases from V and 5 from J, leaving 15 bases between them. The germline V gene encodes CDR1 MNHEY and CDR2 SVGEGT.